This is a list of T cell receptor beta chains from one sample in a study of cytomegalovirus exposure and HLA in healthy donors. The method was immunoSEQ multiplex PCR; TCRdb's version includes in-frame clones alone and lacks a portion of them. The sample lists roughly 330,000 clones, about nine tenths seen once, with roughly 1.1% in the top ten. Sequenced material: PBMCs. The source is a young woman in good health and CMV-seropositive. Both conserved end residues are part of each CDR3. Fields, in order: V gene, clone size, J gene, D gene, CDR3 protein, CDR3 DNA. A D gene is named only where the DNA matches it firmly. Some rows have no size entry. The others give once, few or many, or a class for an expanded clone.

TRBV7-8	NA	TRBJ1-5	TRBD1	CASSNDRGAQPQHF	TGTGCCAGCAGCAACGACAGGGGGGCTCAGCCCCAGCATTTT
TRBV7-2	NA	TRBJ1-6	NA	CASSAGVQSSYNSPLHF	TGTGCCAGCAGTGCCGGGGTCCAGAGCTCCTATAATTCACCCCTCCACTTT
TRBV27	NA	TRBJ1-2	TRBD1	CASSNAGQAVWGYTF	TGTGCCAGCAGTAACGCGGGACAGGCAGTGTGGGGCTACACCTTC
TRBV30	NA	TRBJ2-7	NA	CAWSPNSGLSEQYF	TGTGCCTGGAGTCCAAACTCAGGGTTGTCGGAGCAGTACTTC
TRBV28	NA	TRBJ1-2	NA	CASRGMVPNYGYTF	TGTGCCAGCAGGGGTATGGTCCCTAACTATGGCTACACCTTC
TRBV5-1	NA	TRBJ1-2	TRBD1	CASSLAGTGRYGYTF	TGCGCCAGCAGCTTGGCCGGGACAGGGCGCTATGGCTACACCTTC
TRBV27	NA	TRBJ2-5	TRBD2	CASSLKLAGGETQYF	TGTGCCAGCAGTCTCAAACTAGCGGGAGGAGAGACCCAGTACTTC
TRBV5-1	NA	TRBJ2-1	TRBD2	CASSLDGTSFHEQFF	TGCGCCAGCAGCCTCGACGGGACTAGTTTTCATGAGCAGTTCTTC
TRBV27	NA	TRBJ2-1	NA	CASSLVSSYNEQFF	TGTGCCAGCAGTTTAGTGAGCTCCTACAATGAGCAGTTCTTC
TRBV29-1	NA	TRBJ1-4	NA	CSVVAGFNEKLFF	TGCAGCGTTGTAGCGGGGTTTAATGAAAAACTGTTTTTT
TRBV19	NA	TRBJ1-2	NA	CASSPWGQDDGYTF	TGTGCCAGTTCCCCCTGGGGCCAGGACGACGGCTACACCTTC
TRBV6-1	NA	TRBJ2-7	TRBD1	CASRAMVAGGYEQYF	TGTGCCAGCAGGGCTATGGTGGCAGGGGGCTACGAGCAGTACTTC
TRBV6-4	NA	TRBJ2-2	NA	CASSEGTGNTGELFF	TGTGCCAGCAGTGAAGGGACGGGGAACACCGGGGAGCTGTTTTTT
TRBV6-1	NA	TRBJ1-5	NA	CASSEAGGDQPQHF	TGTGCCAGCAGTGAAGCTGGAGGGGATCAGCCCCAGCATTTT
TRBV5-1	NA	TRBJ2-7	NA	CASGPGASEQYF	TGCGCCAGCGGTCCGGGGGCCTCGGAGCAGTACTTC
TRBV7-9	NA	TRBJ1-6	TRBD1	CASSLPGTANSPLHF	TGTGCCAGCAGCTTACCGGGGACAGCTAATTCACCCCTCCACTTT
TRBV5-1	NA	TRBJ1-1	NA	CASSLGGARNTEAFF	TGCGCCAGCAGCTTGGGGGGAGCTAGGAACACTGAAGCTTTCTTT
TRBV4-2	NA	TRBJ2-7	NA	CASSPGGGVEQYF	TGTGCCAGCAGCCCTGGAGGGGGCGTCGAGCAGTACTTC
TRBV15	once	TRBJ1-3	NA	CATSRESGRLSGNTIYF	TGTGCCACCAGCAGAGAGTCCGGGCGGCTATCGGGAAACACCATATATTTT
TRBV7-6	NA	TRBJ2-5	TRBD1	CASSPPDREETQYF	TGTGCCAGCAGCCCTCCCGACAGGGAAGAGACCCAGTACTTC
TRBV6-1	NA	TRBJ2-7	NA	CASSDFWDPAYEQYF	TGTGCCAGCAGTGACTTCTGGGACCCAGCCTACGAGCAGTACTTC
TRBV16	few	TRBJ1-3	NA	CASSQWDPSGNTIYF	TGTGCCAGCAGCCAATGGGATCCCTCTGGAAACACCATATATTTT
TRBV18	NA	TRBJ2-7	NA	CASSPLQQETWYF	TGTGCCAGCTCACCACTACAACAAGAAACCTGGTACTTC
TRBV6-6	NA	TRBJ2-7	TRBD1	CASSGIGTGFYEQYF	TGTGCCAGCAGTGGAATCGGGACAGGGTTTTACGAGCAGTACTTC
TRBV19	NA	TRBJ2-3	TRBD2	CASSIPSGGSTDTQYF	TGTGCCAGTAGTATTCCCAGCGGGGGAAGCACAGATACGCAGTATTTT
TRBV7-9	NA	TRBJ2-2	NA	CASSSGTTGELFF	TGTGCCAGCAGCTCGGGGACCACCGGGGAGCTGTTTTTT
TRBV2	NA	TRBJ2-3	NA	CASRPGLYTDTQYF	TGTGCCAGCAGGCCGGGACTCTACACAGATACGCAGTATTTT
TRBV27	few	TRBJ2-2	NA	CASSYSTGELFF	TGTGCCAGCAGTTACAGCACCGGGGAGCTGTTTTTT
TRBV9	NA	TRBJ2-1	TRBD2	CASSATSGHEQFF	TGTGCCAGCAGCGCCACTAGCGGCCACGAGCAGTTCTTC
TRBV7-9	NA	TRBJ2-7	NA	CASAGGSGQKNYEQYF	TGTGCCAGCGCCGGTGGATCTGGACAGAAAAACTACGAGCAGTACTTC
TRBV7-2	NA	TRBJ1-6	NA	CAGSYGGLSNSPLHF	TGTGCCGGCAGTTATGGGGGTTTATCTAATTCACCCCTCCACTTT
TRBV7-2	NA	TRBJ2-2	NA	CASSLRGTNTGELFF	TGTGCCAGCAGCTTACGCGGTACGAACACCGGGGAGCTGTTTTTT
TRBV6-4	NA	TRBJ2-7	NA	CASSDKGSYEQYF	TGTGCCAGCAGTGATAAAGGATCCTACGAGCAGTACTTC
TRBV4-3	NA	TRBJ2-7	NA	CASSQDDSNYYEQYF	TGCGCCAGCAGCCAAGATGATAGCAATTACTACGAGCAGTACTTC
TRBV11-3	NA	TRBJ2-2	NA	CASSQKMGIGELFF	TGTGCCAGCAGCCAAAAAATGGGGATCGGGGAGCTGTTTTTT
TRBV18	NA	TRBJ2-5	NA	CASSPYETQYF	TGTGCCAGCTCACCGTACGAGACCCAGTACTTC
TRBV6-6	few	TRBJ1-2	NA	CASRAVTGVSNYGYTF	TGTGCCAGCAGGGCCGTGACAGGCGTTTCTAACTATGGCTACACCTTC
TRBV28	few	TRBJ1-2	NA	CASSLAGTDYGYTF	TGTGCCAGCAGTTTGGCCGGGACGGACTATGGCTACACCTTC
TRBV25-1	NA	TRBJ2-7	TRBD1	CASSEPRDRGKYEQYF	TGTGCCAGCAGTGAACCACGGGACAGGGGAAAATACGAGCAGTACTTC
TRBV4-3	NA	TRBJ1-6	TRBD1	CASSQGGTGYNSPLHF	TGCGCCAGCAGCCAAGGAGGGACAGGGTATAATTCACCCCTCCACTTT
TRBV4-3	NA	TRBJ1-3	NA	CASSQDYRDSGNTIYF	TGCGCCAGCAGCCAAGATTATCGGGACTCTGGAAACACCATATATTTT
TRBV6-5	once	TRBJ2-5	NA	CASSYSPGTETQYF	TGTGCCAGCAGTTACTCCCCAGGGACAGAGACCCAGTACTTC
TRBV27	NA	TRBJ2-7	NA	CASSLGRMYEQYF	TGTGCCAGCAGTTTGGGCAGGATGTACGAGCAGTACTTC
TRBV28	NA	TRBJ2-6	NA	CASSTGTRSGANVLTF	TGTGCCAGCAGTACCGGGACACGCTCTGGGGCCAACGTCCTGACTTTC
TRBV5-1	NA	TRBJ2-7	NA	CASSRGTVEDYEQYF	TGCGCCAGCAGCCGCGGGACCGTAGAGGACTACGAGCAGTACTTC
TRBV27	NA	TRBJ2-7	NA	CASSSEGRVGEQYF	TGTGCCAGCAGTTCCGAGGGCAGGGTGGGCGAGCAGTACTTC
TRBV9	NA	TRBJ2-3	NA	CASSVGQWDTDTQYF	TGTGCTAGCAGCGTAGGTCAATGGGACACAGATACGCAGTATTTT
TRBV6-6	NA	TRBJ2-7	NA	CASRSGKNKAYEQYF	TGTGCCAGCAGATCCGGGAAAAACAAGGCCTACGAGCAGTACTTC
TRBV7-6	NA	TRBJ1-4	TRBD1	CASSGTGGQANEKLFF	TGTGCCAGCAGTGGTACCGGTGGACAGGCTAATGAAAAACTGTTTTTT
TRBV30	NA	TRBJ1-2	NA	CAWSFWAVIDYGYTF	TGTGCCTGGAGTTTTTGGGCAGTGATAGACTATGGCTACACCTTC
TRBV15	NA	TRBJ2-1	NA	CATSNTVEPLPLEQFF	TGTGCCACCAGCAACACGGTAGAACCCTTACCTCTTGAGCAGTTCTTC
TRBV7-6	few	TRBJ1-1	NA	CASSAELTEAFF	TGTGCCAGCAGCGCCGAGCTCACTGAAGCTTTCTTT
TRBV29-1	few	TRBJ2-5	TRBD1	CSVEDPQGAETQYF	TGCAGCGTTGAAGATCCCCAGGGGGCTGAGACCCAGTACTTC
TRBV4-3	NA	TRBJ1-2	TRBD1	CASSQDLPGGANGYTF	TGCGCCAGCAGCCAAGACTTACCAGGGGGCGCTAATGGCTACACCTTC